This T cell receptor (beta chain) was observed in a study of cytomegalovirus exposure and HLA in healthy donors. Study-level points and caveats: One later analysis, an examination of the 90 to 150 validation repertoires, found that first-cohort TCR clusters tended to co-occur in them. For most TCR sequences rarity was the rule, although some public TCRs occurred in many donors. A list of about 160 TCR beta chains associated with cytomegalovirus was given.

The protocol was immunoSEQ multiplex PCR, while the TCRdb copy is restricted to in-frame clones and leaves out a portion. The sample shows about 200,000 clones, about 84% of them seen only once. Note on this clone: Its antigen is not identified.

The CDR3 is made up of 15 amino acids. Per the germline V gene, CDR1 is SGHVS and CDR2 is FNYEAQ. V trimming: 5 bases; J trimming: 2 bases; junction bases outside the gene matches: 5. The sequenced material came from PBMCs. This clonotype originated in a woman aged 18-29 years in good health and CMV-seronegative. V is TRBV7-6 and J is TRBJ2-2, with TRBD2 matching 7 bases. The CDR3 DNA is TGTGCCAGCAGCCAAGGGGACTACAACACCGGGGAGCTGTTTTTT. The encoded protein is CASSQGDYNTGELFF.